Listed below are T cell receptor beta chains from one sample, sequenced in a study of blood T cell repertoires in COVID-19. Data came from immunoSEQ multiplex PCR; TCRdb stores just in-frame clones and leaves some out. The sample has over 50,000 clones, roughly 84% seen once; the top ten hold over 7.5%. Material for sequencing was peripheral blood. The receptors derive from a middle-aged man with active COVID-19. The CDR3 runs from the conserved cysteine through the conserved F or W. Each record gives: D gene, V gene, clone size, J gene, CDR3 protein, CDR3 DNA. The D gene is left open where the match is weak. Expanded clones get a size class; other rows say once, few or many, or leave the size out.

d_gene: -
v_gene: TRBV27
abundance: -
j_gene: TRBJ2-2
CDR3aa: CASSAPGILFTGELFF
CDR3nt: TGTGCCAGCAGTGCTCCCGGGATCCTGTTCACCGGGGAGCTGTTTTTT

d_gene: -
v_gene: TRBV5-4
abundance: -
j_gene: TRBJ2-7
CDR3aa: CASSSLTGTYEQYF
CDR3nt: TGTGCCAGCAGCTCCCTTACAGGGACCTACGAGCAGTACTTC

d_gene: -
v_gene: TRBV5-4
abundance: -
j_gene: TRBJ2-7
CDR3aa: CASSTASGYEQYF
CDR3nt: TGTGCCAGCAGCACTGCGAGCGGTTACGAGCAGTACTTC

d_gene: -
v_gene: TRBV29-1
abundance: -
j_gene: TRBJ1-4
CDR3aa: CSVRGRRAGTNEKLFF
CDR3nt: TGCAGCGTTCGCGGCCGGCGGGCCGGCACTAATGAAAAACTGTTTTTT

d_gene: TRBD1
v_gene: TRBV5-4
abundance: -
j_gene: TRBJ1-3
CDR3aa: CASSSPGQGSNTIYF
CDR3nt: TGTGCCAGCAGCTCCCCAGGACAGGGGAGTAACACCATATATTTT

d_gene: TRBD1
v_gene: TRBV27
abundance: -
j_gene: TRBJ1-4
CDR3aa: CASSLGKGAYPNEKLFF
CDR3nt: TGTGCCAGCAGTTTAGGGAAGGGGGCTTACCCTAATGAAAAACTGTTTTTT

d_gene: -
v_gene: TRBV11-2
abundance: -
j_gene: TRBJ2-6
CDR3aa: CASSLSGQLGANVLTF
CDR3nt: TGTGCCAGCAGCTTAAGCGGACAGTTAGGGGCCAACGTCCTGACTTTC

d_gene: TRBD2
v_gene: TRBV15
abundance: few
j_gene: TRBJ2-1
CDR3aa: CATSRGGGVRRIENEQFF
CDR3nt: TGTGCCACCAGCAGAGGGGGAGGGGTCCGGCGGATCGAAAATGAGCAGTTCTTC

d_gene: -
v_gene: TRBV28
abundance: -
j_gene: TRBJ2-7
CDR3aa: CASSPLPGALYEQYF
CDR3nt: TGTGCCAGCAGTCCTCTCCCAGGGGCCCTCTACGAGCAGTACTTC

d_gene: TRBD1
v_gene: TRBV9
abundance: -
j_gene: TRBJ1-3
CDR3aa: CASSVGFIRDSGYNTIYF
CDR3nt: TGTGCCAGCAGCGTAGGTTTTATCCGGGACAGTGGGTATAACACCATATATTTT

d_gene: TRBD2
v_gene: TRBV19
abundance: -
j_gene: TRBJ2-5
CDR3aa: CASSKGGVGQETQYF
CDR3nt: TGTGCCAGTAGTAAGGGAGGGGTTGGCCAAGAGACCCAGTACTTC

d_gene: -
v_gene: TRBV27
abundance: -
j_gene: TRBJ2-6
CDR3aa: CASSFRLEYTSGANVLTF
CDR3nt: TGTGCCAGCAGTTTCAGGTTAGAATATACCTCTGGGGCCAACGTCCTGACTTTC

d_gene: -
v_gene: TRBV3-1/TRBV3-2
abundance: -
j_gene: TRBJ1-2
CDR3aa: CASSQVEVLSGYTF
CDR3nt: TGTGCCAGCAGCCAAGTAGAGGTTCTTAGCGGCTACACCTTC

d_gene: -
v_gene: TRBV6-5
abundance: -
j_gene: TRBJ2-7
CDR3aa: CASTGNEQYF
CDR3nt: TGTGCCAGCACAGGGAACGAGCAGTACTTC

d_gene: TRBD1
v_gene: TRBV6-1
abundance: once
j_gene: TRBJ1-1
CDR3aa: CASSDHVTPTGIDTEAFF
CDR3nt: TGTGCCAGCAGTGACCACGTCACTCCGACAGGGATAGACACTGAAGCTTTCTTT

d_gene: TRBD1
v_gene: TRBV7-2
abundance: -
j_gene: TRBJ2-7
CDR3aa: CASSLAFDRAEQYF
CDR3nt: TGTGCCAGCAGCTTAGCGTTTGACAGGGCCGAGCAGTACTTC

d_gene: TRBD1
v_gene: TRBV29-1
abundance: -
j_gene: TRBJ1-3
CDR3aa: CSVTLTGGFSGNTIYF
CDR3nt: TGCAGCGTGACCCTGACAGGGGGTTTCTCTGGAAACACCATATATTTT

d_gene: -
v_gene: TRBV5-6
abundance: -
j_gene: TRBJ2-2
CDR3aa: CASSWGAIASNTGELFF
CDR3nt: TGTGCCAGCAGCTGGGGTGCGATAGCGAGTAACACCGGGGAGCTGTTTTTT